Detailed here is one T cell receptor (beta chain). The antigen this receptor binds is unknown. No base quality values were provided; no much bigger clone lies one nucleotide off. Using the deep immunoSEQ assay, TCR CDR3 regions were amplified from genomic DNA by multiplex PCR. For each cell subset, the extracted genomic DNA was distributed evenly across all wells of several immunoSEQ 96-well plates, and each plate served as one replicate. For sorted subsets, approximately 0.2 ug of genomic DNA, equivalent to 25,000 to 35,000 T cell genomes, went into each replicate PCR. Purified libraries were quantified with a Qubit 3.0 fluorometer, sized on a Bioanalyzer 2100, and re-quantified with the KAPA Library Quantification kit. A separate single-read 150-cycle Illumina NextSeq 550 flow cell was used to sequence each immunoSEQ 96-well plate. For the original study's pipeline: Because the immunoSEQ output held only junctional sequences and lacked quality scores, the filtering could not match the filtering applied to full-length reads. Sequences were annotated with PyIR, a Python wrapper for IgBLAST v1.9, using IMGT germline references to assign V/J genes and CDR3. Any read was removed if the V/J assignment was weak (E-value above 1e-6), the CDR3 was missing, or the read contained stop codons, out-of-frame junctions, or ambiguous translated residues. V3J clonotypes were defined as sequences sharing the same inferred V gene, J gene, and CDR3 amino acid sequence. Percentage overlap between repertoires was calculated by dividing the number of shared unique clonotypes by the size of the smaller repertoire. Repertoire richness was assessed with RTK rarefaction, the Chao1 estimator, and Recon v2.1 estimates of unobserved clonotypes. OLGA was used to compute generation probabilities for all TCRbeta clonotypes that the gDNA method yielded from a few donors. TCRdb mirrors the immuneACCESS table, restricted to in-frame sequences. Some clones are absent from its copies; in checked studies, under half trace to an unresolved V gene, and the reason for the others is unknown. V and J calls and clone size are those listed in that table; D and trimming were worked out from the DNA. The sample records fewer than 3 million clones, 85% to 95% of which are singletons. Together, the top ten hold 0.3% to 0.4% of the sample.

There are 17 amino acids in the CDR3, from cysteine to phenylalanine inclusive. Only the CDR3 region is kept as DNA, spanning 51 bases read in frame from base 1. Unmatched junction bases come to 18, with V trimmed by 10 bases and J by 5 bases. In the germline V gene, CDR1 corresponds to SNHLY and CDR2 to FYNNEI. This record belongs to a study of shared clonotypes between healthy human individuals (TCRdb year 2020). Turning to the overall study: Three men and a couple of women, aged 18 to 49 years, made up the cohort. To increase sequencing depth and limit assay-specific biases, TCR repertoire library preparation and sequencing were carried out by different laboratories using diverse techniques. For each donor, three plates each were used for CD4 naive and CD4 memory, two plates were used for CD8 naive, and one plate was used for CD8 memory. Blood TCR repertoires of a handful of healthy adults were deeply sequenced to estimate repertoire size and the extent of clonotype sharing between individuals. Between about 0.9 and 8.9 billion PBMCs per donor were obtained by leukapheresis.

Donors were healthy HIV-negative adults with no recently reported acute infections or vaccinations. Every donor was a Caucasian adult residing in Nashville, Tennessee, USA. CD4+ T cells were enriched by magnetic negative selection; naive cells were then positively selected on CD45RA, and the negative fraction formed the memory subset. Blood was obtained by leukapheresis, after which PBMCs were separated by Ficoll-Histopaque density gradient centrifugation and cryopreserved in liquid nitrogen vapor phase. Analytical flow cytometry was used to check the purity and quantity of every magnetically sorted T cell population. Genomic DNA was isolated from each sorted fraction and quantified by UV absorbance on a Nanodrop 2000c. Summary of the overall study and its limitations: Even with the large sequencing depth, rarefaction of the sorted-subset datasets indicated that sequencing was incomplete. The genetic and exposure-history diversity represented was limited by the small number of donors. Sampling was limited to blood, and TCR repertoires in tissue likely differ from TCR repertoires in blood. Compared with non-shared clonotypes, clonotypes shared by all four sorted-subset donors had higher generation probabilities. About 4.5% of naive CD4, roughly 3.6% of naive CD8, 2.3% of memory CD4, and around 0.4% of memory CD8 clonotypes were shared across several donors. Larger estimated clonotype richness was generally found for naive subsets than for memory subsets. Pairwise subsampling indicated that sequencing depth was expected to affect the degree of clonotype sharing among donors.

The TCR was taken from a man between 18 and 35 years old in good health. Some clones in this sample may be carry-over from other donors' samples. What was sequenced was naive CD4+ T cells from PBMCs. This specimen's cell subset or site label, interpreted: CD45RA+ positively selected. The rearranged segments are TRBV2 and TRBJ2-3, with 10 central nucleotides matching TRBD2. The CDR3 corresponds to CANRLMASGSRVDTQYF. The bases read TGTGCCAACCGACTTATGGCTAGCGGGAGCCGTGTAGATACGCAGTATTTT.